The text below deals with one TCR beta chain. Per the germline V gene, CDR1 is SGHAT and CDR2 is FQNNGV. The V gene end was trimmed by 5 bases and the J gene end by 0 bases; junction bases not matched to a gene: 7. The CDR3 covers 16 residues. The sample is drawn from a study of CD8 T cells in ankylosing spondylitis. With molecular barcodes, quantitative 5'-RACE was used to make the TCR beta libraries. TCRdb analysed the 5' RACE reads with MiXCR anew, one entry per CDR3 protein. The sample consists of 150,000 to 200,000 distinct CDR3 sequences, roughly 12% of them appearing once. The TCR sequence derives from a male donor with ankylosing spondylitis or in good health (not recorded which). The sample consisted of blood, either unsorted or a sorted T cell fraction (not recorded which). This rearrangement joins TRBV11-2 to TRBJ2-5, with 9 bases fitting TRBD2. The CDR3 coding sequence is TGTGCCAGCAGCCCTCAGCGGGAGGTGTACCAAGAGACCCAGTACTTC. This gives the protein CASSPQREVYQETQYF.